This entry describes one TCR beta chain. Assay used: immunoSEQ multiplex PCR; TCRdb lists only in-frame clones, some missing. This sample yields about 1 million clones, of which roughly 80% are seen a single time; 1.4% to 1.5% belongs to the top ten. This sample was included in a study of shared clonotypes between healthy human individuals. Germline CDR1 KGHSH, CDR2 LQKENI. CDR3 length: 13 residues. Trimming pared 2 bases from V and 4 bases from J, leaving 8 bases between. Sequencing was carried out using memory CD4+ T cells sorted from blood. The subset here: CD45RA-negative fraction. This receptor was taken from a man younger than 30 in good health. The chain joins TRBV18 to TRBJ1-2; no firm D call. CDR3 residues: CASSPTPGYGYTF. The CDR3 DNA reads TGTGCCAGCTCACCAACCCCAGGCTATGGCTACACCTTC.